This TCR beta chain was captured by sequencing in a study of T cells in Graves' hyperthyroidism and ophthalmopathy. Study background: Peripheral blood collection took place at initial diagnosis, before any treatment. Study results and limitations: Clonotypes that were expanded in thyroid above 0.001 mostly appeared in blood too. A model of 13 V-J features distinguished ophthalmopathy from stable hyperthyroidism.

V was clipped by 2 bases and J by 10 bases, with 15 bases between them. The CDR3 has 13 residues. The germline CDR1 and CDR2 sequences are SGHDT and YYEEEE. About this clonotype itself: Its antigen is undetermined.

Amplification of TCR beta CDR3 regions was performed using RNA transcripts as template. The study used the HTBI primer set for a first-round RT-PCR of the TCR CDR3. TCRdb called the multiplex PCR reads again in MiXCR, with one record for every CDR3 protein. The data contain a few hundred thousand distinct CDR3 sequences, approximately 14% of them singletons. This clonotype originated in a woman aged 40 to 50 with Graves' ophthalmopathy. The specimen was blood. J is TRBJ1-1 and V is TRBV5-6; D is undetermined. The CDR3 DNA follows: TGTGCCAGCAGCTTTCGTGGTCGCGCTGCAGCTTTCTTT. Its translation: CASSFRGRAAAFF.